The 18 T cell receptor beta chains presented below share a single source sample, sequenced in a study of OX40 agonist ivuxolimab in advanced cancers. The data were produced by immunoSEQ multiplex PCR, yet TCRdb's version contains in-frame clones alone and is incomplete. The profile shows 55,000 to 70,000 clones, about 84% of them singletons. This specimen consisted of CD4+ or CD8+ T cells sorted from blood, obtained in a trial of the OX40 agonist ivuxolimab. Every receptor here comes from an adult with an advanced solid tumor such as melanoma, head and neck, liver or kidney cancer.

The V call is TRBV5-6, the J call TRBJ2-4; 7 bases agree with TRBD1. The CDR3 is 16 amino acids. Trimming at V came to 0 bases and at J to 2 bases, leaving 5 bases not matched to a gene. Per germline, CDR1 SGHDT and CDR2 YYEEEE. The CDR3 reads CASSLDRGTTKNIQYF. CDR3 nucleotide sequence: TGTGCCAGCAGCTTGGACAGGGGAACTACCAAAAACATTCAGTACTTC.

V is TRBV5-4 and J is TRBJ2-1; the D is unclear. Germline V gene sequence: CDR1 SGHNT, CDR2 YYREEE (reference sequence). V was shortened by 0 bases and J by 0 bases, with 7 bases between the two germline ends. The CDR3 contains 15 residues. Here the CDR3 reads CASSLAAGSYNEQFF. The CDR3 DNA sequence: TGTGCCAGCAGCTTGGCGGCCGGCTCCTACAATGAGCAGTTCTTC.

The chain combines TRBV30 with TRBJ1-1; D uncertain. The ends were cut back, 5 bases at V and 1 base at J, with 11 bases in the middle. CDR1 and CDR2 (germline): GTSNPN, SVGIG (reference sequence). CDR3 length: 13 residues. The CDR3 loop is CAWRRQENTEAFF. In DNA, the CDR3 is TGTGCCTGGCGGAGGCAGGAGAACACTGAAGCTTTCTTT. Looking up the rest from reference TRBV30 and TRBJ1-1 gives the full variable domain: SQTIHQWPATLVQPVGSPLSLECTVEGTSNPNLYWYRQAAGRGLQLLFYSVGIGQISSEVPQNLSASRPQDRQFILSSKKLLLSDSGFYLCAWRRQENTEAFFGQGTRLTVV.

V and J are TRBV5-1 and TRBJ1-1; 7 bases line up with TRBD1. CDR1 and CDR2 from the germline V gene are SGHRS and YFSETQ. The CDR3 totals 15 residues. V shed 1 base and J 1 base; nucleotides not matched to a gene: 4. The DNA for the CDR3 is TGCGCCAGCAGCTTGAGTGGGACAGCGAACACTGAAGCTTTCTTT. Translation: CASSLSGTANTEAFF.

This sequence joins TRBV9 and TRBJ1-1; D call uncertain. V lost 2 bases to trimming and J lost 3 bases, with 8 bases between them. Germline assignment: CDR1 SGDLS and CDR2 YYNGEE. CDR3 length: 13 residues. The CDR3 DNA follows: TGTGCCAGCAGCGTCCGTATGTACACTGAAGCTTTCTTT. Translated: CASSVRMYTEAFF. The whole variable domain, remainder taken from reference TRBV9 and TRBJ1-1, is DSGVTQTPKHLITATGQRVTLRCSPRSGDLSVYWYQQSLDQGLQFLIQYYNGEERAKGNILERFSAQQFPDLHSELNLSSLELGDSALYFCASSVRMYTEAFFGQGTRLTVV.

The V call is TRBV7-2, the J call TRBJ1-2, with a tentative D call TRBD1 (5 bases). The CDR3 length is 13 residues. Germline V gives CDR1 SGHTA, CDR2 FQGNSA. Trimming shortened V by 6 bases and J by 8 bases, and 16 bases separated the two germline ends. CDR3 nucleotide sequence: TGTGCCAGCAGTTCCGGACGACAGCAGGGCTACACCTTC. Translating it yields CASSSGRQQGYTF.

This chain uses TRBV9 with TRBJ1-6, with D possibly matching TRBD1 (6 bases). In germline, CDR1 is SGDLS, CDR2 YYNGEE. Trimming shortened V by 0 bases and J by 8 bases, and 12 bases separated the two germline ends. The CDR3 extends over 15 amino acids. In nucleotides, the CDR3 is TGTGCCAGCAGCGTAGGGGGGCGCGACGATTCACCCCTCCACTTT. Translating it yields CASSVGGRDDSPLHF.

This clone has just a few counts. The chain recombines TRBV5-1 with TRBJ1-6, with no clear D. The CDR3 is made up of 13 amino acids. V lost 0 bases and J 7 bases, leaving 5 bases between the germline ends. CDR1 and CDR2 from the germline V gene are SGHRS and YFSETQ. In DNA form, the CDR3 reads TGCGCCAGCAGCTTGGAACAGAATTCACCCCTCCACTTT. This codes for CASSLEQNSPLHF.

There are a few counts of this clone. The chain combines TRBV7-6 with TRBJ1-4; 10 bases fit TRBD1. Germline-derived CDR1 and CDR2 are SGHVS and FNYEAQ. The V segment lost 2 bases and the J segment 2 bases; nucleotides outside the gene matches: 5. The CDR3 length is 17 residues. CDR3 coding DNA: TGTGCCAGCAGCTTAAGACAGGGGGCAGGGACTAATGAAAAACTGTTTTTT. It codes for CASSLRQGAGTNEKLFF.

This clone was seen a handful of times. The chain links TRBV7-9 to TRBJ1-5; D possibly corresponds to TRBD1 (5 bases). V gave up 5 bases and J gave up 0 bases, with 11 bases separating them. This CDR3 region has 15 residues. CDR1 and CDR2 from the germline V gene are SEHNR and FQNEAQ (reference sequence). CDR3 DNA sequence: TGTGCCAGCAGCGCCGCAGGGATTAGCAATCAGCCCCAGCATTTT. This translates into CASSAAGISNQPQHF.

The gene calls are TRBV30 and TRBJ2-2, with D possibly TRBD1 on 5 matching bases. Deletions cut 5 bases from V and 4 bases from J, with 14 bases between. Looked up from germline, CDR1 is GTSNPN and CDR2 is SVGIG (reference sequence). CDR3 length: 14 residues. This CDR3 reads CAWRRTIGTGELFF. The CDR3 DNA is TGTGCCTGGCGTCGGACAATAGGCACCGGGGAGCTGTTTTTT.

The chain couples TRBV30 to TRBJ2-7, with 9 bases lining up with TRBD2. J lost 1 base, V lost 1 base, and 2 bases had no gene match. The CDR3 length is 14 residues. Looked up from germline, CDR1 is GTSNPN and CDR2 is SVGIG (reference sequence). Here the CDR3 DNA reads TGTGCCTGGAGTGAAGCGGGAGGTTCCTACGAGCAGTACTTC. It yields the protein CAWSEAGGSYEQYF.

The V and J genes are TRBV6-5 and TRBJ2-4; D uncertain. Germline CDR1 reads MNHEY; CDR2 reads SVGAGI. This CDR3 comprises 13 residues. Trimming cost V 0 bases and J 6 bases, with 6 bases left between them. CDR3 in DNA: TGTGCCAGCAGTTACTCCGGCAGAAACATTCAGTACTTC. It yields the protein CASSYSGRNIQYF.

CDR3 loop: CASSLPQEQETQYF. DNA for the CDR3: TGTGCCAGCAGCTTGCCTCAGGAACAAGAGACCCAGTACTTC. The J gene is TRBJ2-5, the V gene TRBV5-4; D not certain. CDR3 size: 14 residues. CDR1 and CDR2 from the germline V gene are SGHNT and YYREEE (reference sequence). V dropped 1 base and J dropped 2 bases, with 9 bases sitting between them.

This rearrangement joins TRBV18 to TRBJ1-1, with 10 positions matching TRBD1. V was clipped by 3 bases and J by 8 bases; unmatched bases: 9. Germline CDR1 and CDR2: KGHSH and LQKENI. The CDR3 covers 15 residues. The CDR3 reads CASSPMAGTGDEAFF. CDR3 sequence (DNA): TGTGCCAGCTCACCGATGGCCGGGACAGGGGACGAAGCTTTCTTT.

This clone was recorded a few times. This rearrangement joins TRBV7-9 to TRBJ1-1; 9 positions match TRBD1. The CDR3 spans 14 residues. Trimming cost V 1 base and J 7 bases; bases outside gene matches: 4. Germline V CDR1 and CDR2: SEHNR, FQNEAQ (reference sequence). In DNA, the CDR3 is TGTGCCAGCAGCTTAGGGGGACAGGGTTTTGAAGCTTTCTTT. It encodes CASSLGGQGFEAFF.

The chain has TRBV2 and TRBJ1-2, with D perhaps matching TRBD1 (6 bases). There are 15 residues in the CDR3. Germline assignment: CDR1 SNHLY and CDR2 FYNNEI. Trimming took 3 bases from V and 0 from J, leaving 11 bases between them. The CDR3 loop reads CASSDHRATNYGYTF. The CDR3, as DNA: TGTGCCAGCAGTGACCACAGGGCCACTAACTATGGCTACACCTTC.

This chain joins TRBV2 and TRBJ1-4, with 7 positions matching TRBD1. V lost 6 bases to trimming and J lost 14 bases; unmatched junction nucleotides: 9. Germline loops: CDR1 SNHLY, CDR2 FYNNEI. The CDR3 contains 12 residues. The CDR3 loop is CASRIDRDELFF. The CDR3 DNA reads TGTGCCAGCAGGATAGACAGGGACGAGCTGTTTTTT.